This T cell receptor (beta chain) was recovered during a study of cytomegalovirus exposure and HLA in healthy donors. Study-wide results and caveats: Cytomegalovirus association was assigned to about 150 TCR beta chains.

Donors had nominal health at sampling but likely had unrecorded immune exposures. The PCR employed 60 Vbeta primers together with 13 Jbeta primers. TCRdb's copy holds only in-frame clones and misses some; the assay was immunoSEQ multiplex PCR. The sample lists around 110,000 clones, 55% to 85% occurring once. The germline V gene encodes CDR1 ENHRY and CDR2 SYGVKD. Trimming cost V 4 bases and J 2 bases; bases outside gene matches: 10. CDR3 size: 16 residues. Concerning this clone itself: Antigen: not known.

The source of this sequence is a man aged 25-45 years in good health and CMV-seronegative. The chain carries TRBV10-3 and TRBJ1-1, with 7 bases matching TRBD1. The sequencing input was PBMCs. The CDR3 DNA sequence: TGTGCCATCAGTGTGTCGTTTGGGACAGTTAACACTGAAGCTTTCTTT. Its protein is CAISVSFGTVNTEAFF.